These T cell receptor beta chains were read from a single sample in a study of CD4+ T cells in melanoma. The assay was immunoSEQ multiplex PCR, and TCRdb's table has in-frame clones only and misses some. The sample yields about 50,000 clones, approximately 92% seen once. The sample comprised peripheral blood. These receptors originate from a human donor with melanoma. Both conserved end residues are part of each CDR3. The order of the fields is clone size, J gene, V gene, CDR3 length, D gene, CDR3 protein, CDR3 DNA. D genes are given only for firm matches. Clone sizes are given selectively: once, few, many, or a class where the clone is expanded.

clone_size: .; j_call: TRBJ2-6; v_call: TRBV5-1; cdr3_length: 17; d_call: .; cdr3_aa: CASSPPGVMAGANVLTF; cdr3_nt: TGCGCCAGCAGCCCCCCAGGGGTAATGGCTGGGGCCAACGTCCTGACTTTC
clone_size: .; j_call: TRBJ2-6; v_call: TRBV7-3; cdr3_length: 15; d_call: TRBD1; cdr3_aa: CASSPGGSGANVLTF; cdr3_nt: TGTGCCAGCAGCCCAGGGGGCTCTGGGGCCAACGTCCTGACTTTC
clone_size: .; j_call: TRBJ2-7; v_call: TRBV6-5; cdr3_length: 12; d_call: .; cdr3_aa: CASSYSEDEQYF; cdr3_nt: TGTGCCAGCAGTTACTCCGAAGACGAGCAGTACTTC
clone_size: .; j_call: TRBJ2-5; v_call: TRBV18; cdr3_length: 14; d_call: .; cdr3_aa: CASSPRGAGETQYF; cdr3_nt: TGTGCCAGCTCACCACGGGGGGCCGGAGAGACCCAGTACTTC
clone_size: .; j_call: TRBJ1-1; v_call: TRBV2; cdr3_length: 16; d_call: .; cdr3_aa: CASSEALGEMNTEAFF; cdr3_nt: TGTGCCAGCAGTGAAGCGCTTGGGGAAATGAACACTGAAGCTTTCTTT
clone_size: once; j_call: TRBJ2-1; v_call: TRBV4-3; cdr3_length: 13; d_call: .; cdr3_aa: CASSQDGSSRQFF; cdr3_nt: TGCGCCAGCAGCCAAGACGGCTCCTCTCGGCAGTTCTTC
clone_size: .; j_call: TRBJ1-5; v_call: TRBV4-2; cdr3_length: 15; d_call: .; cdr3_aa: CASSQEKYSNQPQHF; cdr3_nt: TGTGCCAGCAGCCAAGAAAAATATAGCAATCAGCCCCAGCATTTT
clone_size: .; j_call: TRBJ2-1; v_call: TRBV11-2; cdr3_length: 16; d_call: .; cdr3_aa: CASSLGTGAAYNEQFF; cdr3_nt: TGTGCCAGCAGCTTAGGGACGGGGGCTGCCTACAATGAGCAGTTCTTC
clone_size: .; j_call: TRBJ2-3; v_call: TRBV5-1; cdr3_length: 15; d_call: .; cdr3_aa: CASSLASGTVDTQYF; cdr3_nt: TGCGCCAGCAGCTTGGCCTCCGGGACGGTGGATACGCAGTATTTT
clone_size: .; j_call: TRBJ2-1; v_call: TRBV27; cdr3_length: 12; d_call: TRBD2; cdr3_aa: CASSLFGGALFF; cdr3_nt: TGTGCCAGCAGTTTATTCGGGGGGGCTTTGTTCTTC
clone_size: .; j_call: TRBJ2-7; v_call: TRBV7-9; cdr3_length: 15; d_call: TRBD1; cdr3_aa: CASSLGGQVVDEQYF; cdr3_nt: TGTGCCAGCAGCTTAGGCGGACAGGTGGTAGACGAGCAGTACTTC
clone_size: .; j_call: TRBJ2-7; v_call: TRBV2; cdr3_length: 12; d_call: .; cdr3_aa: CASRRGGYEQYF; cdr3_nt: TGTGCCAGCAGGAGGGGCGGCTACGAGCAGTACTTC